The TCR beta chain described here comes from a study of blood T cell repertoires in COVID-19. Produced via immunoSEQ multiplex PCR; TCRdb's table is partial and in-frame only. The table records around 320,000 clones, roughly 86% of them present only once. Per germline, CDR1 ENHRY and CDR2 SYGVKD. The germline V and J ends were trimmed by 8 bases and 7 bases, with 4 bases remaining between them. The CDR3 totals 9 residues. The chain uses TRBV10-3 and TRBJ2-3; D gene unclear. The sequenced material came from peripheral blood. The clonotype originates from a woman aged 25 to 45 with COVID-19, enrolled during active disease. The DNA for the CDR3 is TGTGCCATCCCTCATACGCAGTATTTT. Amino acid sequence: CAIPHTQYF.